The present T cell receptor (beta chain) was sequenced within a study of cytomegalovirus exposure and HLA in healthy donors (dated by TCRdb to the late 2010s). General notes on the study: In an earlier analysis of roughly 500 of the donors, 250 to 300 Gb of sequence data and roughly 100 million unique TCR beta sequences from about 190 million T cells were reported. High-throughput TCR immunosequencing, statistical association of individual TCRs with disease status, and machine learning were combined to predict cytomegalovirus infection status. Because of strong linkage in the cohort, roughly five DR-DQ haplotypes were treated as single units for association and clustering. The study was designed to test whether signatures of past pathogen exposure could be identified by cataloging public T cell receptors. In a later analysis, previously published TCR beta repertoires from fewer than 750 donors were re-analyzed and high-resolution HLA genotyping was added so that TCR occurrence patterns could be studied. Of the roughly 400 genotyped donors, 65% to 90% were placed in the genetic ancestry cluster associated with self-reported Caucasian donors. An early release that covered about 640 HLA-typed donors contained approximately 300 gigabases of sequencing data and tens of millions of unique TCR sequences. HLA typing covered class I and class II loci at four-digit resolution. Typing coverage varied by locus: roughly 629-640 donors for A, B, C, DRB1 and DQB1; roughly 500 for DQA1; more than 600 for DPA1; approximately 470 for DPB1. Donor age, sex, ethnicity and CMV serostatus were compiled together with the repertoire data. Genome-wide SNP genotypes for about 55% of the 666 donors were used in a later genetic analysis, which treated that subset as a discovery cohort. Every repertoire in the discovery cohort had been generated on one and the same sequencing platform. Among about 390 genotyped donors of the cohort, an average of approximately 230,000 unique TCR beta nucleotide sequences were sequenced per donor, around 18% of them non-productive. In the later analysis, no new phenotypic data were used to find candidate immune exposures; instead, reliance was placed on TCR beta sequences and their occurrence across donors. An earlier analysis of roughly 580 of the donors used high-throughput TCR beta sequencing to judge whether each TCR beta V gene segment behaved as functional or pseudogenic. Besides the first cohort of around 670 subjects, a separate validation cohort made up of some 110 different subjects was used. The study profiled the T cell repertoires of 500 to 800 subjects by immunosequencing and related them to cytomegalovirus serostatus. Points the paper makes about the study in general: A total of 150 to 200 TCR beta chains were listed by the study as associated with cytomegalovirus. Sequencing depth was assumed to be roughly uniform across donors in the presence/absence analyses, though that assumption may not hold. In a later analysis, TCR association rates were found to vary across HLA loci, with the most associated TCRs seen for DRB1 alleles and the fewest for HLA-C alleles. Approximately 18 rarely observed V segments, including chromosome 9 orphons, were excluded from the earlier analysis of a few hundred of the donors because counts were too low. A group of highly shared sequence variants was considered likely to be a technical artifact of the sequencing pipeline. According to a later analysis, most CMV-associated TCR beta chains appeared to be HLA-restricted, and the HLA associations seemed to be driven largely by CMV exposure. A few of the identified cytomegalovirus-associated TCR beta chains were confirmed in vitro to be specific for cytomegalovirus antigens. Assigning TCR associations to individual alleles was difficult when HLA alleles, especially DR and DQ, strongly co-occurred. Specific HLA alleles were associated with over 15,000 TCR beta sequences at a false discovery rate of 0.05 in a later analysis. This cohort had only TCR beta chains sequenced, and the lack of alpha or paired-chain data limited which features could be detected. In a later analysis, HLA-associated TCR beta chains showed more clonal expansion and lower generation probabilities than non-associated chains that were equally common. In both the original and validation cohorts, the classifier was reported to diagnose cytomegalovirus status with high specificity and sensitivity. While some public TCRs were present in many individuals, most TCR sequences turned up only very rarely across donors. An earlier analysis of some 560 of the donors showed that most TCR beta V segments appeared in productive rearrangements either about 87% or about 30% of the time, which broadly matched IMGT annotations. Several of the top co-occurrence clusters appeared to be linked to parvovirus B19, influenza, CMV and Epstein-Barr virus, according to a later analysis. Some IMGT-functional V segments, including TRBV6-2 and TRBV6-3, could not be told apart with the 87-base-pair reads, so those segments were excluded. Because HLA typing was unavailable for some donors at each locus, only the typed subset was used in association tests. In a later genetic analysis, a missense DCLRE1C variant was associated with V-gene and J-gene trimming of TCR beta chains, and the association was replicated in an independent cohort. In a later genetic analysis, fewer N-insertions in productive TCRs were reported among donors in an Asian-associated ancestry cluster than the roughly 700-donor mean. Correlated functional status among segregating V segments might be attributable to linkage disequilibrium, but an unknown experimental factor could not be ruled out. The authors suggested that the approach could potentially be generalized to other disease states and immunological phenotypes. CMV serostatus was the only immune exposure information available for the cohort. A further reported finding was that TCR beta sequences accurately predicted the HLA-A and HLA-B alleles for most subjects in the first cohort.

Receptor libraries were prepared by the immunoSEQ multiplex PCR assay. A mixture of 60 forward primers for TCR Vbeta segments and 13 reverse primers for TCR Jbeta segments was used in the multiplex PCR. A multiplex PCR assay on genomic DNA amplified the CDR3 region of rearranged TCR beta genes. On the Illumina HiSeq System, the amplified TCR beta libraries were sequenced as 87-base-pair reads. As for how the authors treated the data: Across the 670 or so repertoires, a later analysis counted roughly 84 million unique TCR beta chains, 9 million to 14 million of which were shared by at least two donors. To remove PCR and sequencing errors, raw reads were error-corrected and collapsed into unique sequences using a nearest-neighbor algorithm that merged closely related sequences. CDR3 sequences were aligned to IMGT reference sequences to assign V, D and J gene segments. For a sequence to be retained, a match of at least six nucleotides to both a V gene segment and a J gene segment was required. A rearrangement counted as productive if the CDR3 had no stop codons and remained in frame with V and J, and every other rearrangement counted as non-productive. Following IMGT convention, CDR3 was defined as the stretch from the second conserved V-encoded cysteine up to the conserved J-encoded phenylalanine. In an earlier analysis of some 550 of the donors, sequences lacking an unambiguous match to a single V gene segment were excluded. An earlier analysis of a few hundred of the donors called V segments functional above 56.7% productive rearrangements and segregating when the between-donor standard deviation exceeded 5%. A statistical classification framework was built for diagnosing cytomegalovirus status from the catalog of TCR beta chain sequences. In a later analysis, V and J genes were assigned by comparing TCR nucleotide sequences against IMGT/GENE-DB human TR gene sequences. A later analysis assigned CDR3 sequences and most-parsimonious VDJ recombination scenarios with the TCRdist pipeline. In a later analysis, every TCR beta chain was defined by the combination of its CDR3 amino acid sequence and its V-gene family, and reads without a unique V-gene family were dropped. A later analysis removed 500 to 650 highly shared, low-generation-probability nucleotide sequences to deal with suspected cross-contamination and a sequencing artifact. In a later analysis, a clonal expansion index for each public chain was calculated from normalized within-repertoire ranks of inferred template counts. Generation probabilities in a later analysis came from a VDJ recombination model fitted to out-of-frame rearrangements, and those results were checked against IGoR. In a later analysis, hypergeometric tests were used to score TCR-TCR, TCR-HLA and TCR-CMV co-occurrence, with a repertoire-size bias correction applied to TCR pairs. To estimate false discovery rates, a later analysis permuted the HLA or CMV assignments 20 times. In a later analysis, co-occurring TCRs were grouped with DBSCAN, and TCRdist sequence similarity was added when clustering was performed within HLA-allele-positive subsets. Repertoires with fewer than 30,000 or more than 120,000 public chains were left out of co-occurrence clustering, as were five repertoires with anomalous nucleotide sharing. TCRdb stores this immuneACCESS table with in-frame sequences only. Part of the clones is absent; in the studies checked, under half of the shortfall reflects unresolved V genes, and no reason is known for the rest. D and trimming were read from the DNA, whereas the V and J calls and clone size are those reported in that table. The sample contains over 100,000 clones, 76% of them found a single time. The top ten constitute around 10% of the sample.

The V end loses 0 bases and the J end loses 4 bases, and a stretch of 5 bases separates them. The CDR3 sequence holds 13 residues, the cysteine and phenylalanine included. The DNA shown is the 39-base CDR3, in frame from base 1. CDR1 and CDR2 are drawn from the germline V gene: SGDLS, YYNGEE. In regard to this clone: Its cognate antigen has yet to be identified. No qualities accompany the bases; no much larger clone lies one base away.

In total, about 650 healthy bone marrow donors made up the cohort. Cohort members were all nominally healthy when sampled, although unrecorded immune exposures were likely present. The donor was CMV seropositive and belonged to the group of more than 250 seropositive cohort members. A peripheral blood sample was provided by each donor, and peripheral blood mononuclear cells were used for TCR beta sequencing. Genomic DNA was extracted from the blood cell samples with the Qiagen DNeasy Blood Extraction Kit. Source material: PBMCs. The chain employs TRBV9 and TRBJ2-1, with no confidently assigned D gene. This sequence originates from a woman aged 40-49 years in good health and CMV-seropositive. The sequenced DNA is TGTGCCAGCAGCGTAGAACATTACAATGAGCAGTTCTTC. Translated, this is CASSVEHYNEQFF.